This TCR beta chain is from a study of T-cell memory formation after mild COVID-19. This clonotype was counted a few times. From the 5' RACE reads, TCRdb called clonotypes with MiXCR, one entry per CDR3 protein. This repertoire shows about 49,000 distinct CDR3 sequences, under 7.5% found once; its top ten account for more than 1.2%. V was shortened by 3 bases and J by 6 bases, with 6 bases between the two germline ends. CDR3 size: 12 residues. The chain uses TRBV12-3 or TRBV12-4 and TRBJ2-1; D is undetermined. The source material was PBMCs or a T cell subset sorted from them (not recorded which). This sequence originates from a man between 18 and 35 years old who had mild COVID-19 (a few samples of this study predate the infection). Cell type and time point are not known. CDR3: CASSFSSNEQFF. The CDR3 DNA reads as TGTGCCAGCAGTTTCTCCAGCAATGAGCAGTTCTTC.